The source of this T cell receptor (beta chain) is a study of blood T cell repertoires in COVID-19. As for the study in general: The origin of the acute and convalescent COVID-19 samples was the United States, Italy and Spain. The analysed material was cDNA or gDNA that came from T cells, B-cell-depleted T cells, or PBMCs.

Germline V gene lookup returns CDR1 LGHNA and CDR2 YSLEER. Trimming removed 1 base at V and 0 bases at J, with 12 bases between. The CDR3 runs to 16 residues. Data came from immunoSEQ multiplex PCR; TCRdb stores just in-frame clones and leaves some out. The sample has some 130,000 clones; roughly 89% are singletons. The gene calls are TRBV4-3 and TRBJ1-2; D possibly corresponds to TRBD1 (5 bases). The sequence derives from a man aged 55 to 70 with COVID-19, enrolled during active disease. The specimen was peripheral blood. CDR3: CASSQGGRGANYGYTF. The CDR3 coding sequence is TGCGCCAGCAGCCAAGGGGGGAGGGGAGCTAACTATGGCTACACCTTC.